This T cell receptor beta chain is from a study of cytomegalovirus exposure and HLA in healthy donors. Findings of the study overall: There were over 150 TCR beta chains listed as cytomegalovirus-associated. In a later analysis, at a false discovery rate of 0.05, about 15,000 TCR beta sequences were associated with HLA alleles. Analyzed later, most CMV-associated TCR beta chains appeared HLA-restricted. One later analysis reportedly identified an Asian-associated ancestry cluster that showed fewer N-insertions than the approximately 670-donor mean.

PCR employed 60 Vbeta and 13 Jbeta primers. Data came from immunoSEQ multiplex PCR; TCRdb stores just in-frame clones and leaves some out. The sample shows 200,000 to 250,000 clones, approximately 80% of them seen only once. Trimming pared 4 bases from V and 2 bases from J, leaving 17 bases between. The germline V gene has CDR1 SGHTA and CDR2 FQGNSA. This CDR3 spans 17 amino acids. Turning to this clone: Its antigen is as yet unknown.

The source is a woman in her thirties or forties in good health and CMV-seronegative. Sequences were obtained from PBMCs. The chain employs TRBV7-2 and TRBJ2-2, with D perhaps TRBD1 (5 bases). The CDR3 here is CASSSQGPDTNTGELFF. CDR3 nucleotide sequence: TGTGCCAGCAGCTCACAAGGCCCGGACACAAACACCGGGGAGCTGTTTTTT.